Shown below are 8 T cell receptor beta chains from a single sample sequenced in a study of blood T cell repertoires in COVID-19 (dated by TCRdb to 2020 to 2022). The library was generated by the immunoSEQ multiplex PCR assay. Held by TCRdb, this immuneACCESS table contains in-frame sequences only and omits some clones. Under half of the omission traces to an unresolved V gene where checked; the cause of the rest is unknown. The sample profile shows about 220,000 clones; 82% of them were found once. The ten largest clones represent over 4% of the sample. The sample taken for sequencing was peripheral blood. These receptors came from a woman between 65 and 79 years old with COVID-19, enrolled during active disease.

This clone was counted a single time. The rearrangement joins TRBV19 to TRBJ2-3; the D gene is possibly TRBD1 (5 bases). CDR1 is LNHDA, CDR2 SQIVND, per germline (reference sequence). V dropped 4 bases and J dropped 2 bases, with 10 bases sitting between them. The CDR3 is 14 residues long. Here the CDR3 reads CASSTTTDTDTQYF. The DNA of the CDR3 is TGTGCCAGTAGTACCACGACAGACACAGATACGCAGTATTTT.

V and J are TRBV30 and TRBJ1-1; the D is unclear. The CDR3 runs to 16 residues. Trimming removed 0 bases at V and 5 bases at J, with 19 bases between. CDR1 and CDR2 (germline): GTSNPN, SVGIG (reference sequence). CDR3 amino acids: CAWSVQRSAGRTEAFF. In DNA, the CDR3 is TGTGCCTGGAGTGTACAACGGTCAGCAGGAAGGACTGAAGCTTTCTTT.

DNA for the CDR3: TGCGCCAGCAGCCAAGAGGCTAGCGGGAGAGGCGACATTCAGTACTTC. This gives the protein CASSQEASGRGDIQYF. The chain recombines TRBV4-1 with TRBJ2-4; TRBD2 aligns across 10 bases. The CDR3 consists of 16 residues. V lost 0 bases and J lost 8; bases outside the gene matches: 7. The germline gives CDR1 MGHRA, CDR2 YSYEKL.

The gene calls are TRBV6-4 and TRBJ2-1, with 7 bases fitting TRBD1. CDR1 MRHNA and CDR2 SNTAGT come from the germline V gene. CDR3 size: 16 residues. V trimming: 5 bases; J trimming: 0 bases; junction bases outside the gene matches: 7. The CDR3 spells CASSLQGTRSYNEQFF. CDR3 DNA: TGTGCCAGCAGTCTACAGGGGACACGCTCCTACAATGAGCAGTTCTTC.

The genes are TRBV25-1 and TRBJ1-2, with TRBD1 matching 7 bases. Germline V gene lookup returns CDR1 MGHDK and CDR2 SYGVNS. V shed 1 base, J shed 2 bases, and the junction held 4 bases outside the gene matches. This CDR3 contains 15 residues. The CDR3, as DNA: TGTGCCAGCAGTGAATCGGGGACAGCAAACTATGGCTACACCTTC. The encoded protein is CASSESGTANYGYTF.

The CDR3 nucleotides are TGTGCCAGCAGCGCGCTGACCGGGACAGGAAACACCGGGGAGCTGTTTTTT. Encoded protein: CASSALTGTGNTGELFF. This chain connects TRBV9 to TRBJ2-2; the match to TRBD1 covers 8 bases. V gave up 3 bases and J gave up 2 bases; unmatched junction bases: 9. Germline CDR1 SGDLS, CDR2 YYNGEE. The CDR3 loop spans 17 amino acids.

This clone was counted a single time. The rearrangement links TRBV30 to TRBJ2-1, with TRBD2 matching 10 bases. The CDR3 has 13 amino acids. Germline V gene data show CDR1 as GTSNPN and CDR2 as SVGIG (reference sequence). J was trimmed by 7 bases and V by 3 bases; bases with no gene match: 3. The CDR3 protein is CAWRSGRANEQFF. The CDR3 nucleotides are TGTGCCTGGAGAAGCGGGAGGGCTAATGAGCAGTTCTTC.

The V call is TRBV5-1, the J call TRBJ2-1; TRBD2 agrees at 12 bases. Trimming removed 4 bases from V and 7 bases from J; junction bases left unmatched: 9. Germline V gene data show CDR1 as SGHRS and CDR2 as YFSETQ. The CDR3 consists of 16 residues. DNA for the CDR3: TGCGCCAGCAGCGTGACTAGCGGGAGAGGACAGAATGAGCAGTTCTTC. This encodes CASSVTSGRGQNEQFF.